The T cell receptor (beta chain) described here comes from a study of metastatic and nonmetastatic thyroid tumors. The overall study: Thyroid patients, malignant and benign, had repertoires compared across blood and tumor or nodule tissue.

As handled by the study authors: A classifier for distant metastasis in papillary thyroid cancer was constructed using CDR3 differences observed across clinicopathological groups. TCRdb re-analyzed the PCR reads through MiXCR. The authors' filters were not applied to this entry. The data hold 20,000 to 25,000 clones, with around 28% observed a single time. Each patient came to thyroid surgery without any prior treatment (of any kind). This clone was counted many times. Its target is not known. Notes on the study in general: In both blood and tumor samples, TCR beta diversity was reported significantly higher for malignant than benign nodules.

This CDR3 region has 12 residues. V was trimmed by 6 bases and J by 6 bases, leaving 11 bases between them. Germline-derived CDR1 and CDR2 are SNHLY and FYNNEI. The chain combines TRBV2 with TRBJ1-2; no clear D gene. This sequence originates from a female donor with papillary thyroid cancer or a benign thyroid nodule (not recorded which). Some clones in this sample may be carry-over from other donors' samples. What was sequenced was tumor tissue. CDR3 loop: CASREEGDGYTF. CDR3 DNA sequence: TGTGCCAGCAGGGAGGAGGGCGATGGCTACACCTTC. Drawing the rest from reference TRBV2 and TRBJ1-2, the complete variable domain is EPEVTQTPSHQVTQMGQEVILRCVPISNHLYFYWYRQILGQKVEFLVSFYNNEISEKSEIFDDQFSVERPDGSNFTLKIRSTKLEDSAMYFCASREEGDGYTFGSGTRLTVV.